The clone carrying this TCR beta chain was observed once. Its antigen is still unknown. Healthy bone marrow donors supplied every sample. The sample originates from a study of cytomegalovirus exposure and HLA in healthy donors. Study-wide results and caveats: Later on, a genetic analysis was performed. It linked a missense variant in DCLRE1C with V- and J-gene trimming of TCR beta.

In the PCR, 60 Vbeta and 13 Jbeta primers were used. Sequencing was performed with immunoSEQ multiplex PCR; in TCRdb, only in-frame clones are kept and a portion is missing. The table shows some 67,000 clones, with more than 80% occurring only once. The CDR3 totals 16 residues. Losses at the gene ends were 2 bases for V and 4 bases for J; bases not matched to a gene: 8. Germline V lookup: CDR1 MNHEY, CDR2 SMNVEV (reference sequence). This receptor was identified in a woman in her thirties in good health and CMV-seropositive. The V gene is TRBV27, the J gene TRBJ2-5; 9 nucleotides align to TRBD2. Sequenced sample: PBMCs. The DNA for the CDR3 is TGTGCCAGCAGTTTAGCGAGAAGCGGGAGGAGAGAGACCCAGTACTTC. Translation gives CASSLARSGRRETQYF.